This T cell receptor beta chain was captured in a study of siplizumab effects on memory and regulatory T cells. V lost 4 bases and J lost 4; bases outside the gene matches: 10. The CDR3 runs 16 residues. The germline V gene has CDR1 GTSNPN and CDR2 SVGIG (reference sequence). Assay: immunoSEQ multiplex PCR; the TCRdb copy retains only in-frame clones and omits some. The repertoire includes about 50,000 clones, roughly 93% of them detected once, and roughly a sixth sits in the top ten. This clone was seen a few times. This rearrangement joins TRBV30 to TRBJ2-1; TRBD2 matches 10 bases. Sample: CD8+ T cells sorted from blood. This TCR derives from a human donor in good health. CDR3 residues: CAWKELAGSFYNEQFF. CDR3 in DNA: TGTGCCTGGAAGGAACTAGCGGGGAGTTTTTACAATGAGCAGTTCTTC.